The 26 T cell receptor beta chains below all came from one sample that was sequenced in a study of siplizumab effects on memory and regulatory T cells. Libraries were prepared by immunoSEQ multiplex PCR; TCRdb keeps only in-frame clonotypes and omits some of them. The data show 60,000 to 80,000 clones, roughly 83% seen once. Sequenced sample: memory CD4+ T cells sorted from blood. These receptors came from a human donor in good health.

V gene TRBV11-3 combines with J gene TRBJ2-7, with 13 bases that match TRBD2. The CDR3 runs 19 residues. Germline V gene lookup returns CDR1 SGHNT and CDR2 YENEEA. V gave up 5 bases and J gave up 2 bases; unmatched junction bases: 15. The CDR3 spells CASSSQGLAGARWAYEQYF. The CDR3 bases are TGTGCCAGCAGCAGCCAAGGACTAGCGGGAGCCCGATGGGCCTACGAGCAGTACTTC.

The chain joins TRBV2 to TRBJ2-2; 9 positions match TRBD1. J gave up 5 bases and V 6 bases, and 4 bases lay outside the gene matches. This CDR3 comprises 14 residues. The germline V gene encodes CDR1 SNHLY and CDR2 FYNNEI. Here the CDR3 DNA reads TGTGCCAGCAGGACAGGGGGGGGAACCGGGGAGCTGTTTTTT. It encodes CASRTGGGTGELFF.

This clone is a singleton in its sample. Just one base apart from a much larger clone, this may be a read error. The same CDR3 arises from other DNA sequences in this sample as well. This rearrangement joins TRBV10-3 to TRBJ1-5; TRBD1 agrees at 11 bases. The length of the CDR3 is 15 residues. Germline V lookup: CDR1 ENHRY, CDR2 SYGVKD. Unmatched junction bases numbered 6, after V lost 2 bases and J lost 9 bases. In DNA form, the CDR3 reads TGTGCCATCAGTGAGGGAGGACAGGGGGCCTTGCCCCAGCATTTT. Protein product: CAISEGGQGALPQHF.

This rearrangement joins TRBV5-1 to TRBJ2-5; TRBD2 agrees at 11 bases. The CDR3 totals 14 residues. CDR1 and CDR2 from the germline V gene are SGHRS and YFSETQ. With V trimmed by 4 bases and J by 5 bases, 4 bases remained unmatched. CDR3 region: CASSPRTSGETQYF. CDR3 nucleotides: TGCGCCAGCAGCCCCAGGACTAGCGGGGAGACCCAGTACTTC.

The chain employs TRBV7-6 and TRBJ2-5; 15 nucleotides align to TRBD2. Germline CDR1 is SGHVS and CDR2 is FNYEAQ. The CDR3 is 17 amino acids. Germline trimming cut 5 bases from V and 5 bases from J; bases unmatched to any gene: 9. CDR3 DNA: TGTGCCAGCAGCCTCGGACTAGCGGGAGGGCCCTGGGAGACCCAGTACTTC. Its translation is CASSLGLAGGPWETQYF.

The V call is TRBV6-1, the J call TRBJ2-7; D not resolved. The germline V gene has CDR1 MNHNS and CDR2 SASEGT. V lost 5 bases and J 3 bases, leaving 8 bases between the germline ends. There are 12 residues in the CDR3. DNA of the CDR3: TGTGCCAGCAGTCCCCTGAACTACGAGCAGTACTTC. Protein product: CASSPLNYEQYF.

This clone came up a few times. This CDR3 is CASKTSGGLTETQYF. CDR3 sequence (DNA): TGTGCCAGTAAGACGAGCGGGGGTTTAACAGAGACCCAGTACTTC. The chain recombines TRBV19 with TRBJ2-5, with 8 bases matching TRBD2. This CDR3 region has 15 residues. Germline values: CDR1 LNHDA, CDR2 SQIVND (reference sequence). J lost 4 bases, V lost 7 bases, and 11 bases had no gene match.

CDR3 nucleotide sequence: TGTGCCAGCAGCGGGGGAGTGGGGAATACGCAGTATTTT. Its protein product is CASSGGVGNTQYF. This rearrangement joins TRBV9 to TRBJ2-3; possible D gene TRBD2, 5 bases. The length of the CDR3 is 13 residues. Trimming took off 3 bases at V and 7 bases at J, with 12 bases between the two ends. Germline V CDR1 and CDR2: SGDLS, YYNGEE.

This clone was observed a few times. This rearrangement joins TRBV2 to TRBJ2-7; D not certain. The CDR3 has 11 residues. Germline V gene lookup returns CDR1 SNHLY and CDR2 FYNNEI. Trimming pared 8 bases from V and 7 bases from J, leaving 12 bases between. The CDR3 nucleotides are TGTGCCAGCGGTCCTTTTTTAGAGCAGTACTTC. Its protein product is CASGPFLEQYF.

This clone came up once. The chain's CDR3 is CASSPGGKSPLHF. DNA of the CDR3: TGTGCCAGCTCACCGGGGGGAAAATCACCCCTCCACTTT. The rearrangement links TRBV18 to TRBJ1-6; D possibly corresponds to TRBD1 (5 bases). The CDR3 loop spans 13 amino acids. The germline CDR1 and CDR2 sequences are KGHSH and LQKENI. V was clipped by 3 bases and J by 10 bases, with 10 bases between them.

This chain connects TRBV18 to TRBJ2-1; 8 bases agree with TRBD1. After removal of 0 bases from V and 7 bases from J, the junction contained 17 bases not matched to a gene. CDR1 KGHSH and CDR2 LQKENI come from the germline V gene. This CDR3 is 19 amino acids long. The DNA for the CDR3 is TGTGCCAGCTCACCACCGGGACAGGAAGTTCTTTGGAACGGGAATGAGCAGTTCTTC. It yields the protein CASSPPGQEVLWNGNEQFF.

V gene TRBV2 combines with J gene TRBJ2-3; no firm D call. The CDR3 sequence is 13 residues long. CDR1 and CDR2 (germline): SNHLY, FYNNEI. The germline V and J ends were trimmed by 8 bases and 1 base, with 10 bases remaining between them. CDR3 bases: TGTGCCAGCGCAATCTGGGGCACAGATACGCAGTATTTT. Protein sequence: CASAIWGTDTQYF. Full variable domain (rest looked up from reference TRBV2 and TRBJ2-3): EPEVTQTPSHQVTQMGQEVILRCVPISNHLYFYWYRQILGQKVEFLVSFYNNEISEKSEIFDDQFSVERPDGSNFTLKIRSTKLEDSAMYFCASAIWGTDTQYFGPGTRLTVL.

This clone was seen a single time. This rearrangement joins TRBV28 to TRBJ1-4; no clear D. Trimming took off 5 bases at V and 0 bases at J, with 13 bases between the two ends. This CDR3 contains 16 residues. Germline CDR1 reads MDHEN; CDR2 reads SYDVKM. The CDR3 here is CASSSRGLATNEKLFF. In DNA form, the CDR3 reads TGTGCCAGCAGTAGCCGAGGACTGGCAACTAATGAAAAACTGTTTTTT. The full variable domain, rest sourced from reference TRBV28 and TRBJ1-4, is DVKVTQSSRYLVKRTGEKVFLECVQDMDHENMFWYRQDPGLGLRLIYFSYDVKMKEKGDIPEGYSVSREKKERFSLILESASTNQTSMYLCASSSRGLATNEKLFFGSGTQLSVL.

The chain is built from TRBV6-1 and TRBJ1-6; D might be TRBD1 (5 bases). V lost 6 bases, J lost 11 bases, and 14 bases lay in between. Germline lookup yields CDR1 MNHNS and CDR2 SASEGT. The CDR3 runs to 13 residues. CDR3 sequence (DNA): TGTGCCAGCAGACCGACAGAATTCACACCCCTCCACTTT. As protein: CASRPTEFTPLHF.

This chain's CDR3 is CAIQGTGRLGTEAFF. The CDR3 DNA follows: TGTGCCATCCAAGGGACAGGGAGGTTAGGCACTGAAGCTTTCTTT. V usage is TRBV10-3 and J usage is TRBJ1-1; 9 bases line up with TRBD1. CDR3 length equals 15 residues. V gave up 8 bases and J gave up 4 bases; unmatched junction bases: 11. Germline V CDR1 and CDR2: ENHRY, SYGVKD.

The chain combines TRBV18 with TRBJ2-7; 10 bases are a match to TRBD1. This CDR3 has 14 amino acids. Germline V CDR1 and CDR2: KGHSH, LQKENI. After removal of 4 bases from V and 7 bases from J, the junction contained 7 bases not matched to a gene. This chain's CDR3 is CASSRGQGGQEQYF. The CDR3 coding sequence is TGTGCCAGCTCACGAGGACAGGGGGGACAGGAGCAGTACTTC.

The chain uses TRBV5-3 and TRBJ1-4, with unresolved D. TRBV5-3 is assigned to the ORF class and has an uncertain function. The CDR3 contains 17 residues. Trimming removed 2 bases from V and 0 bases from J, with 14 bases in between. The CDR3 loop is CARSLSYNITTNEKLFF. CDR3 coding DNA: TGTGCCAGAAGCTTATCCTATAATATTACAACTAATGAAAAACTGTTTTTT.

The chain couples TRBV6-1 to TRBJ2-2; the D is unclear. CDR1 and CDR2 from the germline V gene are MNHNS and SASEGT. The ends were cut back, 6 bases at V and 5 bases at J, with 13 bases in the middle. The length of the CDR3 is 14 residues. CDR3: CASSPQRATGELFF. CDR3 coding DNA: TGTGCCAGCAGCCCCCAACGGGCGACCGGGGAGCTGTTTTTT.

CDR3 bases: TGTGCCAGCAGCGTCTCCGACCCAGCGACAGATACGCAGTATTTT. Amino acids: CASSVSDPATDTQYF. The V gene is TRBV9, the J gene TRBJ2-3; no firm D call. V lost 2 bases to trimming and J lost 3 bases, with 13 bases between them. From germline, CDR1 is SGDLS and CDR2 YYNGEE. CDR3 length: 15 amino acids.

V gene TRBV18 combines with J gene TRBJ2-7; 7 bases line up with TRBD1. Looked up from germline, CDR1 is KGHSH and CDR2 is LQKENI. This CDR3 spans 13 amino acids. V lost 4 bases and J lost 3; bases outside the gene matches: 3. The CDR3 loop is CASSLQGDYEQYF. The DNA for the CDR3 is TGTGCCAGCTCACTGCAGGGGGACTACGAGCAGTACTTC.

The chain joins TRBV18 to TRBJ2-7; 9 nucleotides line up with TRBD1. The V gene end was trimmed by 0 bases and the J gene end by 6 bases; junction bases not matched to a gene: 6. Germline V gene lookup returns CDR1 KGHSH and CDR2 LQKENI. There are 15 residues in the CDR3. In DNA form, the CDR3 reads TGTGCCAGCTCACCACCGGCGGGACAGGGAAGCGAGCAGTACTTC. It specifies CASSPPAGQGSEQYF.

This chain links TRBV6-6 with TRBJ1-2; D is unresolved. The CDR3 sequence is 11 residues long. The V gene lost 6 bases and the J gene lost 2 bases, with 4 bases spanning the gap. The germline V gene has CDR1 MNHNY and CDR2 SVGAGI (reference sequence). CDR3 in amino acids: CASRGNYGYTF. The CDR3 region has the DNA TGTGCCAGCAGAGGGAACTATGGCTACACCTTC.

V usage is TRBV5-4 and J usage is TRBJ2-2; tentatively, D is TRBD2 (5 bases). V was clipped by 0 bases and J by 1 base, with 7 bases between them. Per the germline V gene, CDR1 is SGHNT and CDR2 is YYREEE (reference sequence). The CDR3 length is 15 residues. The CDR3 DNA sequence: TGTGCCAGCAGCTTGGGGACTTTGAACACCGGGGAGCTGTTTTTT. As protein: CASSLGTLNTGELFF. Looking up the rest from reference TRBV5-4 and TRBJ2-2 gives the full variable domain: ETGVTQSPTHLIKTRGQQVTLRCSSQSGHNTVSWYQQALGQGPQFIFQYYREEENGRGNFPPRFSGLQFPNYSSELNVNALELDDSALYLCASSLGTLNTGELFFGEGSRLTVL.

The rearrangement links TRBV19 to TRBJ2-3; D is uncertain. V lost 1 base and J lost 8, with 4 bases in between. This CDR3 is built from 11 residues. Germline values: CDR1 LNHDA, CDR2 SQIVND (reference sequence). CDR3 loop: CASSIGGTQYF. DNA of the CDR3: TGTGCCAGTAGTATAGGAGGTACGCAGTATTTT.

This rearrangement joins TRBV4-1 to TRBJ1-4, with 10 positions matching TRBD1. V was clipped by 6 bases and J by 0 bases; unmatched bases: 4. The CDR3 consists of 16 residues. Germline V gene sequence: CDR1 MGHRA, CDR2 YSYEKL. CDR3 in amino acids: CASRPGQGATNEKLFF. The CDR3 DNA reads TGCGCCAGCAGACCCGGACAGGGGGCAACTAATGAAAAACTGTTTTTT.

The rearrangement joins TRBV5-5 to TRBJ2-7; possibly TRBD2 for D (6 bases). CDR1 is SGHKS, CDR2 YYEKEE, per germline (reference sequence). V gave up 2 bases and J gave up 4 bases, with 16 bases separating them. The CDR3 runs 15 residues. The CDR3 here is CASSLDDGSGYEQYF. CDR3 in DNA: TGTGCCAGCAGCTTAGATGACGGGAGCGGTTACGAGCAGTACTTC.